This TCR beta chain was found in a study of blood T cell repertoires in COVID-19. Study in general: COVID-19 samples, acute and convalescent, were from the United States, Italy and Spain. The analysed material was cDNA or gDNA that came from T cells, B-cell-depleted T cells, or PBMCs.

The CDR3 runs to 17 residues. Trimming removed 5 bases from V and 3 bases from J; junction bases left unmatched: 13. Looked up from germline, CDR1 is SGHVS and CDR2 is FQNEAQ. In the study's own analysis: Amplification of reference gene primers provided the estimated nucleated cell counts. Sequencing used immunoSEQ multiplex PCR; TCRdb keeps in-frame clones, though not all of them. D and trimming come from the DNA, and the V and J calls and clone size come from that table. The table has just over 650,000 clones, about nine tenths seen once. The source is a young woman with acute or convalescent COVID-19. Sequenced: peripheral blood. This chain links TRBV7-8 with TRBJ1-2; 9 nucleotides align to TRBD1. The DNA of the CDR3 is TGTGCCAGCAGCCTACAGCTGAGACAGGGGGATCACTATGGCTACACCTTC. It yields the protein CASSLQLRQGDHYGYTF.